This T cell receptor (beta chain) appears in the sequencing data of a study of cytomegalovirus exposure and HLA in healthy donors. Primers for the PCR totalled 60 Vbeta and 13 Jbeta. This table comes from immunoSEQ multiplex PCR, and its TCRdb copy is limited to in-frame clones, with some not included. This sample has 150,000 to 200,000 clones, with 75% to 90% found just once. Notes on the study in general: Presence/absence analyses assumed roughly uniform sequencing depth across donors. Altogether, 160 or so TCR beta chains were recorded as cytomegalovirus-associated.

As concerns this clone: The target antigen is unknown.

The TCR originated in a boy under 10 years old in good health and CMV-seronegative. Sequences were obtained from PBMCs.

The CDR3 coding sequence is TGTGCCAGCGGGACCATCCAGGGGGGCATAGGGACACAAGAGACCCAGTACTTC. Protein: CASGTIQGGIGTQETQYF. The rearrangement uses TRBV5-6 and TRBJ2-5; a weak D match, TRBD1 (7 bases). Germline V gene sequence: CDR1 SGHDT, CDR2 YYEEEE. This CDR3 has 18 residues. V was trimmed by 7 bases and J by 2 bases, leaving 27 bases between them.